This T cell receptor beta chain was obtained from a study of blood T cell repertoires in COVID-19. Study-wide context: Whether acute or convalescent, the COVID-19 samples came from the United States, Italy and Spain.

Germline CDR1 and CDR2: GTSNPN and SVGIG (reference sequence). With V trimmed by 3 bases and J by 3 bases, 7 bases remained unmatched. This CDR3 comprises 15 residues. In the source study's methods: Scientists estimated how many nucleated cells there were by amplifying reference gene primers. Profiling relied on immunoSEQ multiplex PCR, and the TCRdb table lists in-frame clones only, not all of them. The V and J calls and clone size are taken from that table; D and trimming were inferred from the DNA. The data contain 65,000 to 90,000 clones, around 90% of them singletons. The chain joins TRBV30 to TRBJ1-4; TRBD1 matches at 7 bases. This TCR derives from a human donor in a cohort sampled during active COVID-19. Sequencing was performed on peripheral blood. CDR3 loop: CAWRLNRGANEKLFF. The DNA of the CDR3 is TGTGCCTGGAGACTTAACAGGGGCGCTAATGAAAAACTGTTTTTT.